Below are 2 T cell receptor beta chains sequenced from a single sample in a study of T cell responses to AZD1222 COVID-19 vaccine. The table came from immunoSEQ multiplex PCR; TCRdb's copy has only in-frame clones and leaves some out. Of 200,000 to 250,000 clones listed, around 94% are singletons. This specimen consisted of peripheral blood, obtained 28 days after the second dose of the MenACWY control vaccine. These TCRs come from an adult who received the MenACWY meningococcal vaccine as a control.

V usage is TRBV5-1 and J usage is TRBJ2-7; D is possibly TRBD1 or TRBD2 (5 bases each). V was cut by 1 base and J by 6 bases, with 14 bases left in between. The CDR3 totals 14 residues. Germline lookup yields CDR1 SGHRS and CDR2 YFSETQ. CDR3 sequence: CASSLPGSSGEQYF. The CDR3 DNA is TGCGCCAGCAGCTTGCCAGGGAGTTCGGGCGAGCAGTACTTC.

This sequence joins TRBV11-2 and TRBJ2-2, with TRBD1 as a possible D gene (6 bases). Germline V gives CDR1 SGHAT, CDR2 FQNNGV. The CDR3 extends over 14 amino acids. The V gene lost 11 bases and the J gene lost 1 base, with 14 bases spanning the gap. The CDR3 DNA is TGTGCCCAAACAGGGACGGGGAACACCGGGGAGCTGTTTTTT. Translated, it gives CAQTGTGNTGELFF.